Listed below are T cell receptor beta chains from one sample, sequenced in a study of blood T cell repertoires in COVID-19. Generated by immunoSEQ multiplex PCR, the TCRdb table keeps only in-frame clones and is missing some. The table lists 110,000 to 150,000 clones, 88% of them singletons, with about 1.7% in the top ten. The sequencing input was peripheral blood. The receptors were sampled from a woman between 50 and 59 years old with acute or convalescent COVID-19. Both conserved end residues are part of each CDR3. D genes are given only for firm matches. A clone size is listed for some rows: how often the clone was seen (once, few, many), or a class if it is expanded.

D | J | size | V | CDR3 | DNA
TRBD1 | TRBJ1-1 | - | TRBV19 | CASSTPQGGRTEAFF | TGTGCCAGTAGTACACCACAGGGGGGAAGGACTGAAGCTTTCTTT
TRBD2 | TRBJ2-1 | - | TRBV25-1 | CASSRTSGLNNEQFF | TGTGCCAGCAGTCGGACTAGCGGACTAAATAATGAGCAGTTCTTC
TRBD1 | TRBJ2-1 | - | TRBV14 | CASSHWGRDRAYNEQFF | TGTGCCAGCAGCCATTGGGGCCGGGACAGGGCCTACAATGAGCAGTTCTTC
TRBD2 | TRBJ2-1 | medium-sized | TRBV7-9 | CASAVLAGSDEQFF | TGTGCCAGCGCCGTACTAGCGGGTTCAGATGAGCAGTTCTTC
TRBD1 | TRBJ1-1 | - | TRBV6-6 | CASSRGTGAEAFF | TGTGCCAGCAGCCGTGGGACAGGGGCGGAAGCTTTCTTT
- | TRBJ2-5 | - | TRBV4-1 | CASSRQGRGPGETQYF | TGCGCCAGCAGCAGACAGGGCCGGGGGCCGGGGGAGACCCAGTACTTC
- | TRBJ1-1 | - | TRBV10-3 | CAISDLGGTEAFF | TGTGCCATCAGTGATCTAGGGGGTACTGAAGCTTTCTTT
TRBD2 | TRBJ2-1 | - | TRBV4-1 | CASSLGTSGTYHEQFF | TGCGCCAGCAGCCTTGGGACTAGCGGAACCTACCATGAGCAGTTCTTC
- | TRBJ2-7 | - | TRBV7-9 | CASSFSAGIEQYF | TGTGCCAGCAGCTTCAGTGCAGGTATCGAGCAGTACTTC
- | TRBJ2-7 | - | TRBV6-5 | CASTLERRGSYEQYF | TGTGCCAGCACCCTGGAGCGGCGAGGCTCCTACGAGCAGTACTTC
- | TRBJ2-7 | - | TRBV5-1 | CASSLLPPSSYEQYF | TGCGCCAGCAGCCTGCTCCCCCCCAGCTCCTACGAGCAGTACTTC
TRBD1 | TRBJ1-2 | once | TRBV6-1 | CASSEALGGHYGYTF | TGTGCCAGCAGTGAAGCACTAGGGGGCCACTATGGCTACACCTTC
TRBD1 | TRBJ2-5 | - | TRBV6-5 | CAGDRTGVGETQYF | TGTGCCGGGGACAGGACAGGGGTGGGAGAGACCCAGTACTTC
- | TRBJ2-7 | - | TRBV11-3 | CASSLVTGEQYF | TGTGCCAGCAGCTTAGTAACCGGCGAGCAGTACTTC
- | TRBJ1-3 | - | TRBV28 | CASSFPLLHLSSGNTIYF | TGTGCCAGCAGTTTCCCTTTACTACACCTTAGCTCTGGAAACACCATATATTTT
- | TRBJ1-5 | - | TRBV7-6 | CASSLGRGTQPQHF | TGTGCCAGCAGCTTAGGTCGGGGAACTCAGCCCCAGCATTTT
TRBD2 | TRBJ2-7 | - | TRBV30 | CAAGGGSYEQYF | TGTGCCGCCGGGGGGGGGTCCTACGAGCAGTACTTC
- | TRBJ1-1 | - | TRBV7-6 | CASSLAVGQGGDTEAFF | TGTGCCAGCAGCTTAGCTGTCGGACAAGGGGGAGACACTGAAGCTTTCTTT
TRBD1 | TRBJ1-1 | once | TRBV24-1 | CATSRTGEAFF | TGTGCCACCAGCCGGACAGGCGAAGCTTTCTTT
- | TRBJ2-7 | once | TRBV9 | CASSVGADYEQYF | TGTGCCAGCAGCGTAGGGGCAGACTACGAGCAGTACTTC
TRBD1 | TRBJ2-7 | - | TRBV28 | CASSPTGTDRGQYF | TGTGCCAGCAGCCCGACCGGGACAGACCGTGGGCAGTACTTC
- | TRBJ1-3 | - | TRBV5-4 | CASSPSGGASGNTIYF | TGTGCCAGCAGCCCCTCCGGGGGGGCCTCTGGAAACACCATATATTTT
- | TRBJ1-4 | once | TRBV28 | CASSLQGHGNIGEKLFF | TGTGCCAGCAGTCTACAGGGCCATGGAAATATCGGGGAAAAACTGTTTTTT
TRBD1 | TRBJ2-4 | - | TRBV5-1 | CASSLSDWDRDIQYF | TGCGCCAGCAGCTTGAGTGACTGGGACAGGGACATTCAGTACTTC